This T cell receptor (beta chain) was recorded in a study of T-cell memory formation after mild COVID-19. Study as a whole: For the most part, TCR clusters were specific to one donor.

This CDR3 has 12 residues. Per germline, CDR1 SGHDN and CDR2 FVKESK. V was trimmed by 4 bases and J by 7 bases, leaving 10 bases between them. This clonotype was seen a few times. 5'RACE with constant-segment primers yielded barcoded, UMI-tagged TCR alpha and TCR beta cDNA libraries. One entry per CDR3 protein results from TCRdb running MiXCR on the 5' RACE reads. The sample lists about 140,000 distinct CDR3 sequences, 11% to 15% occurring once. The chain couples TRBV14 to TRBJ2-5; D is perhaps TRBD2 (6 bases). Material for sequencing was PBMCs or a T cell subset sorted from them (not recorded which). The clonotype was recovered from an adult woman who had mild COVID-19 (a few samples of this study predate the infection). Cell type and time point are not known. The CDR3 sequence: CASSRSGGTQYF. The CDR3 nucleotides are TGTGCCAGCAGCCGCTCCGGGGGGACCCAGTACTTC.